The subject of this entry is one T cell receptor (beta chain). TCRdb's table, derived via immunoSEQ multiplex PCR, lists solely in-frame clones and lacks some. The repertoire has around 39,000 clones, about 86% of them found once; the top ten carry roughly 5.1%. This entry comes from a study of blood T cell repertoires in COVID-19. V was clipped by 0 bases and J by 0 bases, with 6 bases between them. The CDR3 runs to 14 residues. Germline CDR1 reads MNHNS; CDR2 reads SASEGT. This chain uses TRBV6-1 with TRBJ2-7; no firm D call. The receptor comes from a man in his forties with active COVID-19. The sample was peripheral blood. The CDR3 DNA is TGTGCCAGCAGTGAAGCGAGTAACTCCTACGAGCAGTACTTC. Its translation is CASSEASNSYEQYF.